Following are 18 T cell receptor beta chains from one sample sequenced in a study of identifying expanded T cells in peripheral blood. Only in-frame clones appear in the TCRdb table, and some are missing; sequencing was by immunoSEQ multiplex PCR. This sample has approximately 91,000 clones, with about 91% found just once. Sequenced material: blood. Receptor source: a person aged 18 to 70 in good health.

The J gene is TRBJ2-6, the V gene TRBV18; 9 nucleotides line up with TRBD1. The germline CDR1 and CDR2 sequences are KGHSH and LQKENI. This CDR3 has 17 amino acids. V was pared by 4 bases and J by 3 bases, with 7 bases of the junction left unmatched. The CDR3: CASSQLQGAYGANVLTF. CDR3 in DNA: TGTGCCAGCTCACAACTACAGGGGGCGTATGGGGCCAACGTCCTGACTTTC.

The J gene is TRBJ2-7, the V gene TRBV9; TRBD2 aligns across 8 bases. V lost 0 bases and J lost 7; bases outside the gene matches: 12. CDR1 and CDR2 from the germline V gene are SGDLS and YYNGEE. This CDR3 has 16 residues. The DNA of the CDR3 is TGTGCCAGCAGCGTAGCCCAAGCGGGAGTCGGAGAGGAGCAGTACTTC. It specifies CASSVAQAGVGEEQYF. The full variable domain, with the rest looked up from reference TRBV9 and TRBJ2-7, is DSGVTQTPKHLITATGQRVTLRCSPRSGDLSVYWYQQSLDQGLQFLIQYYNGEERAKGNILERFSAQQFPDLHSELNLSSLELGDSALYFCASSVAQAGVGEEQYFGPGTRLTVT.

Here the CDR3 DNA reads TGTGCCAGCTCACCGAAGGGACTAGCAGAAGAGACCCAGTACTTC. Its protein is CASSPKGLAEETQYF. This chain uses TRBV18 with TRBJ2-5; TRBD2 matches 9 bases. Trimming took 3 bases from V and 3 from J; bases not matched to a gene: 5. This CDR3 contains 15 residues. The germline V gene has CDR1 KGHSH and CDR2 LQKENI.

The chain carries TRBV7-9 and TRBJ2-7; 8 positions agree with TRBD2. V lost 4 bases and J lost 3; bases outside the gene matches: 11. CDR1 and CDR2 (germline): SEHNR, FQNEAQ (reference sequence). This CDR3 spans 16 amino acids. The CDR3, as DNA: TGTGCCAGCAGCTCCTTCGCGGGGGGTTCCGTCTACGAGCAGTACTTC. Protein: CASSSFAGGSVYEQYF.

The CDR3 spells CASSFVWGGGVEEQFF. The CDR3 bases are TGTGCCAGCAGCTTTGTCTGGGGGGGAGGTGTTGAAGAGCAGTTCTTC. The rearrangement links TRBV7-9 to TRBJ2-1; 7 nucleotides line up with TRBD2. CDR1 and CDR2 from the germline V gene are SEHNR and FQNEAQ (reference sequence). The CDR3 consists of 16 residues. J gave up 10 bases and V 3 bases, and 15 bases lay outside the gene matches.

CDR3 nucleotides: TGTGCCAGCAGATCGGATTTGGATGAGCAGTTCTTC. Amino acid sequence: CASRSDLDEQFF. V gene TRBV5-4 combines with J gene TRBJ2-1, with unresolved D. The CDR3 length is 12 residues. Germline-derived CDR1 and CDR2 are SGHNT and YYREEE (reference sequence). Deletions cut 5 bases from V and 8 bases from J, with 11 bases between.

V gene TRBV6-6 combines with J gene TRBJ2-3, with D unclear. V was shortened by 0 bases and J by 5 bases, with 6 bases between the two germline ends. The CDR3 contains 13 residues. Looked up from germline, CDR1 is MNHNY and CDR2 is SVGAGI (reference sequence). The CDR3 DNA reads TGTGCCAGCAGTTACTCTCGGGTAGATACGCAGTATTTT. It yields the protein CASSYSRVDTQYF.

The V gene is TRBV7-2, the J gene TRBJ1-2; a weak D match, TRBD1 (5 bases). The CDR3 spans 14 residues. Trimming removed 5 bases at V and 3 bases at J, with 13 bases between. CDR1 is SGHTA and CDR2 is FQGNSA in the germline V gene. CDR3 residues: CASSPLGGDYGYTF. For the CDR3, the DNA is TGTGCCAGCAGCCCCCTGGGGGGAGACTATGGCTACACCTTC.

J is TRBJ2-7 and V is TRBV5-1; weak D call: TRBD1 (6 bases). Trimming took 0 bases from V and 1 from J, leaving 17 bases between them. This CDR3 has 17 residues. Germline V gene lookup returns CDR1 SGHRS and CDR2 YFSETQ. The DNA for the CDR3 is TGCGCCAGCAGCTTGGCCGTGTTAAAGGACAGATCCTACGAGCAGTACTTC. It codes for CASSLAVLKDRSYEQYF.

J is TRBJ2-7 and V is TRBV7-6, with 9 bases that match TRBD2. The J segment lost 2 bases and the V segment lost 4 bases, leaving 24 bases of the junction unmatched. In germline, CDR1 is SGHVS, CDR2 FNYEAQ. This CDR3 has 21 residues. CDR3 coding DNA: TGTGCCAGCAGCTGGGCGGGGGGGACCCTTATAAATATGAAGGGGCCCTACGAGCAGTACTTC. Its translation is CASSWAGGTLINMKGPYEQYF. The variable domain in full, completed from reference TRBV7-6 and TRBJ2-7, reads GAGVSQSPRYKVTKRGQDVALRCDPISGHVSLYWYRQALGQGPEFLTYFNYEAQQDKSGLPNDRFSAERPEGSISTLTIQRTEQRDSAMYRCASSWAGGTLINMKGPYEQYFGPGTRLTVT.

The genes are TRBV6-4 and TRBJ2-1; the match to TRBD2 covers 10 bases. CDR3 size: 15 residues. Unmatched junction bases numbered 5, after V lost 6 bases and J lost 3 bases. Germline V gives CDR1 MRHNA, CDR2 SNTAGT. The CDR3 here is CASSPTSGDYNEQFF. The CDR3, as DNA: TGTGCCAGCAGCCCCACTAGCGGGGACTACAATGAGCAGTTCTTC.

The rearrangement uses TRBV5-1 and TRBJ1-3, with D perhaps matching TRBD1 (5 bases). The CDR3 has 14 residues. CDR1 and CDR2 from the germline V gene are SGHRS and YFSETQ. The ends were cut back, 2 bases at V and 0 bases at J, with 6 bases in the middle. The CDR3 loop reads CASSFQGSGNTIYF. The DNA of the CDR3 is TGCGCCAGCAGCTTCCAGGGCTCTGGAAACACCATATATTTT.

This chain joins TRBV6-4 and TRBJ2-2, with TRBD1 as a possible D gene (5 bases). CDR1 and CDR2 from the germline V gene are MRHNA and SNTAGT. This CDR3 contains 16 residues. Between the trimmed V and J ends, which lost 0 bases and 0 bases, there was a span of 8 bases. CDR3 in amino acids: CASSDSAGSNTGELFF. DNA of the CDR3: TGTGCCAGCAGTGACTCGGCAGGGTCGAACACCGGGGAGCTGTTTTTT.

This chain links TRBV29-1 with TRBJ2-3; 7 nucleotides match TRBD2. Unmatched junction bases numbered 7, after V lost 0 bases and J lost 4 bases. From germline, CDR1 is SQVTM and CDR2 ANQGSEA. The CDR3 has 15 residues. This CDR3 is CSVEDAGVGADTQYF. Here the CDR3 DNA reads TGCAGCGTTGAAGATGCGGGAGTAGGGGCAGATACGCAGTATTTT.

This clone was seen just once. V usage is TRBV4-2 and J usage is TRBJ2-1; possibly TRBD1 or TRBD2 for D (5 bases each). The V and J ends lost 0 bases and 8 bases respectively, with 23 bases between them. The CDR3 loop spans 18 amino acids. CDR1 LGHNA and CDR2 YNFKEQ come from the germline V gene. The CDR3, as DNA: TGTGCCAGCAGCCAAGAGGGGAGTCCCGGGACCCTGGGCTATGAGCAGTTCTTC. Protein: CASSQEGSPGTLGYEQFF.

J is TRBJ1-1 and V is TRBV27; D remains ambiguous. V was clipped by 3 bases and J by 5 bases, with 10 bases between them. Looked up from germline, CDR1 is MNHEY and CDR2 is SMNVEV (reference sequence). The CDR3 consists of 13 residues. As DNA, the CDR3 is TGTGCCAGCAGTTTCGGTTTAAGGACTGAAGCTTTCTTT. It translates to CASSFGLRTEAFF.

V gene TRBV18 combines with J gene TRBJ2-7, with no clear D. Trimming took off 2 bases at V and 3 bases at J, with 11 bases between the two ends. From germline, CDR1 is KGHSH and CDR2 LQKENI. This CDR3 spans 14 amino acids. CDR3 in DNA: TGTGCCAGCTCACCAACCGGCAGCCTCTACGAGCAGTACTTC. Amino acid sequence: CASSPTGSLYEQYF.

The chain carries TRBV4-2 and TRBJ2-5; 9 bases match TRBD2. Germline values: CDR1 LGHNA, CDR2 YNFKEQ. The CDR3 consists of 14 residues. V shed 6 bases and J 2 bases; nucleotides not matched to a gene: 4. The CDR3 region has the DNA TGTGCCAGCAGTTCGGCGGGGGGGCAAGAGACCCAGTACTTC. Protein sequence: CASSSAGGQETQYF.